The 10 T cell receptor beta chains given below trace back to one sample, sequenced in a study of CD8+ T cells in alopecia areata. Following RNA extraction, reverse transcription yielded cDNA that acted as the sequencing template. Sequenced by immunoSEQ multiplex PCR; TCRdb stores in-frame clones only, minus some. Of 130,000 to 150,000 clones listed, 80% to 90% are singletons. Sequencing used CD8+ T cells sorted from blood, obtained at week 0. These TCRs come from a human donor with alopecia areata.

The chain carries TRBV4-1 and TRBJ2-1; no clear D gene. CDR1 MGHRA and CDR2 YSYEKL come from the germline V gene. V gave up 3 bases and J gave up 5 bases, with 11 bases separating them. The CDR3 has 14 residues. CDR3 sequence: CASSQVRTDNEQFF. CDR3 bases: TGCGCCAGCAGCCAGGTACGAACGGACAATGAGCAGTTCTTC.

The V call is TRBV15, the J call TRBJ2-1; 12 positions match TRBD2. Germline trimming cut 5 bases from V and 14 bases from J; bases unmatched to any gene: 13. CDR3 length: 15 amino acids. Looked up from germline, CDR1 is LNHNV and CDR2 is YYDKDF (reference sequence). For the CDR3, the DNA is TGTGCCACCAGCCTGACTAGCGGGGGTCCCCTCGTAGAGTTCTTC. Its translation is CATSLTSGGPLVEFF.

The chain combines TRBV5-1 with TRBJ2-2; TRBD2 agrees at 7 bases. With V trimmed by 0 bases and J by 4 bases, 6 bases remained unmatched. CDR3 length equals 16 residues. Germline CDR1 SGHRS, CDR2 YFSETQ. Here the CDR3 DNA reads TGCGCCAGCAGCTTGGGACTAGCCGGAATCACCGGGGAGCTGTTTTTT. Its translation is CASSLGLAGITGELFF.

This rearrangement joins TRBV27 to TRBJ2-7; TRBD1 aligns across 7 bases. This CDR3 is built from 14 residues. CDR1 is MNHEY, CDR2 SMNVEV, per germline (reference sequence). J lost 4 bases, V lost 5 bases, and 8 bases had no gene match. CDR3 sequence (DNA): TGTGCCAGCAGTCCCTGGGACAGTACGTACGAGCAGTACTTC. It codes for CASSPWDSTYEQYF.

The chain combines TRBV9 with TRBJ1-1, with 11 bases matching TRBD1. The CDR3 consists of 14 residues. The J segment lost 8 bases and the V segment lost 0 bases, leaving 3 bases of the junction unmatched. Germline values: CDR1 SGDLS, CDR2 YYNGEE. Here the CDR3 reads CASSVDGQGAEAFF. The CDR3, as DNA: TGTGCCAGCAGCGTAGATGGACAGGGGGCGGAAGCTTTCTTT.

The rearrangement links TRBV4-1 to TRBJ2-1; D may be TRBD1 or TRBD2 (5 bases each). This CDR3 region has 17 residues. V lost 0 bases and J lost 4, with 16 bases in between. Germline V lookup: CDR1 MGHRA, CDR2 YSYEKL. The CDR3 sequence is CASSQDRDQGKYNEQFF. CDR3 DNA: TGCGCCAGCAGCCAAGATCGGGATCAGGGCAAGTACAATGAGCAGTTCTTC.

This chain joins TRBV7-9 and TRBJ1-2, with D possibly TRBD1 on 6 matching bases. The CDR3 is 14 amino acids. Germline assignment: CDR1 SEHNR and CDR2 FQNEAQ (reference sequence). Trimming removed 5 bases from V and 0 bases from J, with 10 bases in between. CDR3 in amino acids: CASSPDSPNYGYTF. The DNA of the CDR3 is TGTGCCAGCAGCCCGGACAGCCCTAACTATGGCTACACCTTC.

The chain links TRBV29-1 to TRBJ2-5; D is undetermined. CDR1 is SQVTM and CDR2 is ANQGSEA in the germline V gene. This CDR3 is 17 amino acids long. Trimming took 2 bases from V and 0 from J, leaving 19 bases between them. CDR3 protein: CSVEQLDMGSYQETQYF. The CDR3 DNA reads as TGCAGCGTTGAACAGTTGGATATGGGGTCGTACCAAGAGACCCAGTACTTC.

J is TRBJ2-7 and V is TRBV27; 7 nucleotides align to TRBD1. Germline-derived CDR1 and CDR2 are MNHEY and SMNVEV (reference sequence). The V and J ends lost 6 bases and 6 bases, in that order; junction bases with no gene match: 8. CDR3 length equals 13 residues. CDR3 protein: CASSPTPGGEQYF. The CDR3 nucleotides read TGTGCCAGCAGCCCAACTCCAGGGGGCGAGCAGTACTTC.

The V gene is TRBV6-1, the J gene TRBJ2-7; weak D call: TRBD2 (6 bases). The germline V gene has CDR1 MNHNS and CDR2 SASEGT. This CDR3 spans 17 amino acids. The germline V and J ends were trimmed by 1 base and 1 base, with 17 bases remaining between them. The CDR3 coding sequence is TGTGCCAGCAGTGAAGGGGGCCGGGGGACTGAGTCCTACGAGCAGTACTTC. The encoded protein is CASSEGGRGTESYEQYF.